Listed here are 16 T cell receptor beta chains from one sample, sequenced in a study of blood T cell repertoires in COVID-19. Data came from immunoSEQ multiplex PCR; TCRdb stores just in-frame clones and leaves some out. The sample includes approximately 64,000 clones, around nine tenths of them seen just once. The sequenced sample was peripheral blood. These receptors were taken from a man between 65 and 85 years old with acute or convalescent COVID-19.

There are a few counts of this clone. V gene TRBV6-2 or TRBV6-3 combines with J gene TRBJ1-1, with D unclear. The CDR3 is 14 amino acids. Germline CDR1 and CDR2: MNHEY and SVGEGT. Trimming shortened V by 2 bases and J by 3 bases, and 10 bases separated the two germline ends. The CDR3 region has the DNA TGTGCCAGCAGTTACGTTTGGGGAGACACTGAAGCTTTCTTT. Protein sequence: CASSYVWGDTEAFF.

The chain is built from TRBV10-2 and TRBJ1-3; tentative D call: TRBD1 (5 bases). The CDR3 has 16 residues. From germline, CDR1 is WSHSY and CDR2 SAAADI. The germline V and J ends were trimmed by 8 bases and 2 bases, with 19 bases remaining between them. The CDR3 region has the DNA TGCGCCAGCTTCGCCCCGGGGGAGGCAGCTGGAAACACCATATATTTT. Protein: CASFAPGEAAGNTIYF.

The chain has TRBV6-2 or TRBV6-3 and TRBJ2-5; 8 bases line up with TRBD2. Germline V gives CDR1 MNHEY, CDR2 SVGEGT. Trimming took 0 bases from V and 5 from J; bases not matched to a gene: 2. The CDR3 has 14 amino acids. The CDR3 region is CASSYSAGGETQYF. DNA of the CDR3: TGTGCCAGCAGTTACTCGGCGGGGGGTGAGACCCAGTACTTC.

In DNA, the CDR3 is TGTGCCAGCAGCCGCGGGACAGGGGAGGCCGGGGAGCTGTTTTTT. It encodes CASSRGTGEAGELFF. The chain is built from TRBV5-5 and TRBJ2-2, with 10 bases matching TRBD1. Germline lookup yields CDR1 SGHKS and CDR2 YYEKEE (reference sequence). The CDR3 covers 15 residues. Losses at the gene ends were 4 bases for V and 6 bases for J; bases not matched to a gene: 6.

The chain employs TRBV12-3 or TRBV12-4 and TRBJ2-7; D possibly corresponds to TRBD2 (6 bases). The CDR3 is 13 residues long. The ends were cut back, 3 bases at V and 3 bases at J, with 9 bases in the middle. The CDR3 DNA reads TGTGCCAGCAGTTTGCACGGGGGCTACGAGCAGTACTTC. Translating it yields CASSLHGGYEQYF.

V is TRBV7-6 and J is TRBJ2-3; 13 bases fit TRBD2. This CDR3 region has 19 residues. J gave up 9 bases and V 0 bases, and 15 bases lay outside the gene matches. Germline V gives CDR1 SGHVS, CDR2 FNYEAQ. CDR3 region: CASSLALEETSGGIGTQYF. In DNA form, the CDR3 reads TGTGCCAGCAGCTTAGCCCTTGAGGAGACTAGCGGGGGGATCGGGACGCAGTATTTT.

The chain carries TRBV15 and TRBJ1-2; D gene unclear. Germline V gene lookup returns CDR1 LNHNV and CDR2 YYDKDF (reference sequence). The V and J ends lost 2 bases and 1 base respectively, with 2 bases between them. The CDR3 covers 12 residues. The CDR3 DNA follows: TGTGCCACCAGCAGACGTAACTATGGCTACACCTTC. This encodes CATSRRNYGYTF.

The chain employs TRBV19 and TRBJ1-4, with a possible D match to TRBD1 (5 bases). CDR3 size: 13 residues. CDR1 is LNHDA and CDR2 is SQIVND in the germline V gene (reference sequence). V shed 7 bases and J shed 3 bases, with 9 bases lying between them. Here the CDR3 DNA reads TGTGCCAGTACGAGACAGCCTAATGAAAAACTGTTTTTT. Protein sequence: CASTRQPNEKLFF.

V is TRBV2 and J is TRBJ1-6, with unresolved D. The CDR3 is made up of 13 amino acids. CDR1 is SNHLY and CDR2 is FYNNEI in the germline V gene. V lost 7 bases to trimming and J lost 8 bases, with 12 bases between them. The CDR3 DNA reads as TGTGCCAGCAATCTTCTAATGGATTCACCCCTCCACTTT. Encoded protein: CASNLLMDSPLHF. Combining the CDR3 with reference TRBV2 and TRBJ1-6 gives the whole variable domain EPEVTQTPSHQVTQMGQEVILRCVPISNHLYFYWYRQILGQKVEFLVSFYNNEISEKSEIFDDQFSVERPDGSNFTLKIRSTKLEDSAMYFCASNLLMDSPLHFGNGTRLTVT.

The chain has TRBV10-2 and TRBJ2-7; 7 nucleotides line up with TRBD2. V gave up 5 bases and J gave up 2 bases; unmatched junction bases: 0. Germline CDR1 reads WSHSY; CDR2 reads SAAADI. This CDR3 comprises 12 residues. The CDR3 spells CASSRGAYEQYF. CDR3 DNA sequence: TGCGCCAGCAGTCGGGGGGCCTACGAGCAGTACTTC.

The CDR3 here is CASRVNRGDLHF. In nucleotides, the CDR3 is TGTGCCAGCAGAGTTAACAGGGGAGACCTCCACTTT. V is TRBV7-2 and J is TRBJ1-6, with 7 nucleotides matching TRBD1. CDR3 length: 12 residues. Germline-derived CDR1 and CDR2 are SGHTA and FQGNSA. The V gene end was trimmed by 6 bases and the J gene end by 15 bases; junction bases not matched to a gene: 8. Filled out from reference TRBV7-2 and TRBJ1-6, the complete variable domain reads GAGVSQSPSNKVTEKGKDVELRCDPISGHTALYWYRQSLGQGLEFLIYFQGNSAPDKSGLPSDRFSAERTGGSVSTLTIQRTQQEDSAVYLCASRVNRGDLHFGNGTRLTVT.

The chain is built from TRBV19 and TRBJ2-7, with D possibly TRBD1 on 5 matching bases. Germline V gene lookup returns CDR1 LNHDA and CDR2 SQIVND (reference sequence). CDR3 size: 15 residues. Trimming left V 2 bases short and J 2 bases short, with 13 bases between. CDR3 in amino acids: CASSISRVATYEQYF. In nucleotides, the CDR3 is TGTGCCAGTAGTATAAGCAGGGTTGCTACCTACGAGCAGTACTTC.

V usage is TRBV3-1 (or the pseudogene TRBV3-2) and J usage is TRBJ2-1; TRBD1 is a possible D gene (5 bases). Trimming took 1 base from V and 13 from J, leaving 11 bases between them. Germline V lookup: CDR1 LGHDT, CDR2 YNNKEL (reference sequence). This CDR3 is built from 12 residues. CDR3 in DNA: TGTGCCAGCAGCCAAGTAGGGGCCGCACAGTTCTTC. Translated, it gives CASSQVGAAQFF.

CDR3 sequence (DNA): TGTGCCAGCAGGATACAGGGGAACACTGAAGCTTTCTTT. Its translation: CASRIQGNTEAFF. V usage is TRBV12-3 or TRBV12-4 and J usage is TRBJ1-1; D is perhaps TRBD1 (6 bases). V shed 6 bases and J shed 1 base, with 9 bases lying between them. The CDR3 is 13 residues long.

This clone appeared a few times. This sequence joins TRBV29-1 and TRBJ1-1; a weak D match, TRBD1 (6 bases). Germline CDR1 is SQVTM and CDR2 is ANQGSEA. The V and J ends lost 3 bases and 6 bases respectively, with 14 bases between them. This CDR3 region has 13 residues. CDR3 in DNA: TGCAGCGTTGACGGGACACCCAGGGCTGAAGCTTTCTTT. Its protein product is CSVDGTPRAEAFF.

The V gene is TRBV2, the J gene TRBJ1-1, with D possibly matching TRBD1 (5 bases). Germline CDR1 and CDR2: SNHLY and FYNNEI. The CDR3 has 14 residues. Trimming removed 5 bases at V and 0 bases at J, with 10 bases between. The CDR3 reads CASSRQYLNTEAFF. The DNA of the CDR3 is TGTGCCAGCAGTCGACAGTATCTGAACACTGAAGCTTTCTTT.